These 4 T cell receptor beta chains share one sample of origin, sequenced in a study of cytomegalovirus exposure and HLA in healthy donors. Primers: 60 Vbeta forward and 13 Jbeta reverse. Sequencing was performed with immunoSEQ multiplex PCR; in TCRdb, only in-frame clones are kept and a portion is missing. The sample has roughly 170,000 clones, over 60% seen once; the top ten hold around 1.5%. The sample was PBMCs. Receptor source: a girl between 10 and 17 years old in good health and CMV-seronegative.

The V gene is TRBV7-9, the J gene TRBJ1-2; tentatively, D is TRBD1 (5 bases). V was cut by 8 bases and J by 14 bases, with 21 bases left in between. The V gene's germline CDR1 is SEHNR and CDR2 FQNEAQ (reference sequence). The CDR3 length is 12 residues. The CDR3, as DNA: TGTGCCAGCCGGGGCCGGGGCCAGGAGGGAACCTTC. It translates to CASRGRGQEGTF.

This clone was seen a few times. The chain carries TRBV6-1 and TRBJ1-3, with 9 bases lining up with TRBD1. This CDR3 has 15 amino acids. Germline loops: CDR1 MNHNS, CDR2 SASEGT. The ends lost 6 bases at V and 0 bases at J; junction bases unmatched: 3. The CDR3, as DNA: TGTGCCAGCAGAGGGACAGGGCACTCTGGAAACACCATATATTTT. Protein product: CASRGTGHSGNTIYF.

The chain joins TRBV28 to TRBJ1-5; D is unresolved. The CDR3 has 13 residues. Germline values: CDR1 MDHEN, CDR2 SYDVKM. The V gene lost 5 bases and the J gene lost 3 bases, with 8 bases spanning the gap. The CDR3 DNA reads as TGTGCCAGCAGTGCAGTGAACAATCAGCCCCAGCATTTT. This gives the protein CASSAVNNQPQHF.

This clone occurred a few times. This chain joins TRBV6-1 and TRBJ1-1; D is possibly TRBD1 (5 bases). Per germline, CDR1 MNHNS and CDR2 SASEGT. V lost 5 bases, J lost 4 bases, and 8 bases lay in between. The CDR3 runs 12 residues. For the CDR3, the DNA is TGTGCCAGCAGTCTCCAGGGCACTGAAGCTTTCTTT. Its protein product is CASSLQGTEAFF.